A selection of T cell receptor beta chains follows, all from one sample in a study of neurological immune-mediated disorders. Using its own MiXCR run on the 5' RACE reads, TCRdb lists one record per CDR3 protein. The profile shows some 76,000 distinct CDR3 sequences, 2.5% to 4% of them singletons. The sample consisted of PBMCs. The receptors derive from a woman between 50 and 59 years old with multiple sclerosis. Both conserved end residues are part of each CDR3. A D gene is named only where the DNA matches it firmly. For some rows the clone size is stated as once, few or many, or as a class when expanded; others skip it.

V gene	D gene	J gene	clone size	CDR3 protein	CDR3 DNA
TRBV20-1	NA	TRBJ1-2	many	CSARVAGVNYGYTF	TGCAGTGCTAGAGTTGCAGGGGTGAACTATGGCTACACCTTC
TRBV5-1	NA	TRBJ1-1	many	CASSLMVRNTEAFF	TGCGCCAGCAGCTTGATGGTCCGGAACACTGAAGCTTTCTTT
TRBV6-5	TRBD1	TRBJ1-1	many	CASSRGQGEAFF	TGTGCCAGCAGCCGTGGACAGGGGGAAGCTTTCTTT
TRBV5-1	TRBD2	TRBJ2-3	NA	CASSSSGSQDTQYF	TGCGCCAGCAGCTCTAGCGGGAGCCAGGATACGCAGTATTTT
TRBV20-1	TRBD2	TRBJ2-3	many	CSASGSGASTDTQYF	TGCAGTGCTAGTGGTAGCGGGGCTAGCACAGATACGCAGTATTTT
TRBV4-3	TRBD1	TRBJ1-1	many	CASSHPGTGLAEAFF	TGCGCCAGCAGCCACCCCGGGACAGGGTTAGCTGAAGCTTTCTTT
TRBV20-1	NA	TRBJ2-3	many	CSARGGTPDTQYF	TGCAGTGCCCGGGGCGGGACCCCAGATACGCAGTATTTT
TRBV11-3	NA	TRBJ2-7	many	CASSPPRASYEQYF	TGTGCCAGCAGCCCCCCCCGAGCCTCCTACGAGCAGTACTTC
TRBV6-5	TRBD2	TRBJ2-1	many	CASSYSGWNEQFF	TGTGCCAGCAGTTATAGCGGGTGGAATGAGCAGTTCTTC
TRBV7-6	NA	TRBJ2-6	many	CASSSFWGRGNSGANVLTF	TGTGCCAGCAGCTCCTTTTGGGGACGGGGAAACTCTGGGGCCAACGTCCTGACTTTC
TRBV12-5	TRBD2	TRBJ2-7	many	CASGLVLKRDSHEQYF	TGTGCTAGTGGTTTGGTACTCAAGCGGGACTCCCACGAGCAGTACTTC
TRBV6-2/TRBV6-3	NA	TRBJ1-4	many	CASSYRRDTEKLFF	TGTGCCAGCAGTTACAGGCGGGATACCGAAAAACTGTTTTTT
TRBV7-9	TRBD1	TRBJ2-5	many	CASSPTGNQETQYF	TGTGCCAGCAGCCCGACAGGGAACCAAGAGACCCAGTACTTC
TRBV20-1	TRBD1	TRBJ2-3	many	CSALTGMSGTDTQYF	TGCAGTGCCCTGACAGGGATGAGTGGCACAGATACGCAGTATTTT
TRBV24-1	TRBD2	TRBJ2-3	many	CATSDLALSGGTDTQYF	TGTGCCACCAGTGACTTAGCCCTCAGCGGGGGCACAGATACGCAGTATTTT
TRBV7-2	NA	TRBJ2-6	medium-sized	CASSLEGSSGANVLTF	TGTGCCAGCAGCTTAGAGGGGAGCTCTGGGGCCAACGTCCTGACTTTC
TRBV2	NA	TRBJ1-2	many	CARREAGYGYTF	TGTGCCAGAAGGGAGGCCGGCTATGGCTACACCTTC
TRBV9	NA	TRBJ1-3	many	CASSPRTAPIGNTIYF	TGTGCCAGCAGCCCCCGGACAGCACCGATTGGAAACACCATATATTTT
TRBV29-1	NA	TRBJ1-5	NA	CSVEDQKEGNKTQNF	TGCAGCGTTGAAGATCAGAAGGAGGGCAATAAGACCCAGAATTTT
TRBV4-1	NA	TRBJ1-5	many	CASSQRDGLLTQHF	TGCGCCAGCAGCCAAAGGGACGGCCTCTTGACCCAGCATTTT
TRBV18	TRBD1	TRBJ2-3	NA	CVSSPVKGASTDTQYF	TGTGTCAGCTCACCAGTAAAGGGGGCTAGCACAGATACGCAGTATTTT
TRBV5-6	TRBD2	TRBJ2-1	many	CASIQGRAGGPIDNEQFF	TGTGCCAGCATTCAGGGTAGAGCGGGGGGGCCCATCGACAATGAGCAGTTCTTC
TRBV5-5	NA	TRBJ2-5	many	CASSLYGGKETQYF	TGTGCCAGCAGCTTGTATGGGGGGAAGGAGACCCAGTACTTC
TRBV28	TRBD1	TRBJ1-5	NA	CASSPGTGVTYSNQPQHF	TGTGCCAGCAGTCCCGGGACAGGGGTTACCTATAGCAATCAGCCCCAGCATTTT
TRBV15	NA	TRBJ2-1	many	CATSARLYNEQFF	TGTGCCACCAGCGCTCGACTGTACAATGAGCAGTTCTTC
TRBV6-4	NA	TRBJ2-6	many	CASSAGGANVLTF	TGTGCCAGCAGTGCAGGGGGGGCCAACGTCCTGACTTTC
TRBV20-1	TRBD2	TRBJ2-1	many	CSARELAGNEQFF	TGCAGTGCTAGAGAACTAGCGGGGAATGAGCAGTTCTTC
TRBV20-1	NA	TRBJ2-5	many	CSAINRETQYF	TGCAGTGCTATCAACAGGGAGACCCAGTACTTC
TRBV15	NA	TRBJ2-5	many	CATSSTSKGTQYF	TGTGCCACCAGCAGCACCAGCAAGGGGACCCAGTACTTC
TRBV5-6	NA	TRBJ1-1	many	CASSLGWLPNTEAFF	TGTGCCAGCAGCTTGGGTTGGTTACCGAACACTGAAGCTTTCTTT
TRBV6-1	TRBD1	TRBJ1-1	many	CASSEEQGFEAFF	TGTGCCAGCAGTGAAGAACAGGGGTTTGAAGCTTTCTTT
TRBV5-1	NA	TRBJ1-2	many	CASSLAGGQRGTKGYTF	TGCGCCAGCAGCTTGGCCGGTGGACAGAGGGGTACTAAGGGCTACACCTTC
TRBV4-2	NA	TRBJ1-3	many	CASSQDNTYSGNTIYF	TGTGCCAGCAGCCAAGATAATACATACTCTGGAAACACCATATATTTT
TRBV4-3	NA	TRBJ2-2	many	CASSHNVGAGELFF	TGCGCCAGCAGCCATAATGTGGGGGCCGGGGAGCTGTTTTTT
TRBV5-8	TRBD2	TRBJ2-7	many	CASSLLAGHSYEQYF	TGTGCCAGCAGCTTGTTAGCGGGCCACTCCTACGAGCAGTACTTC
TRBV18	NA	TRBJ2-1	many	CASSREFGEQFF	TGTGCCAGCTCACGGGAGTTTGGTGAGCAGTTCTTC
TRBV29-1	NA	TRBJ1-3	many	CSVEVSSGNTIYF	TGCAGCGTTGAAGTCAGCTCTGGAAACACCATATATTTT
TRBV5-1	NA	TRBJ2-1	many	CASRAQGGYNEQFF	TGCGCCAGCAGGGCGCAGGGGGGTTACAATGAGCAGTTCTTC
TRBV12-3/TRBV12-4	NA	TRBJ2-1	many	CASSKQGIVDNEQFF	TGTGCCAGCAGCAAACAGGGAATAGTTGACAATGAGCAGTTCTTC
TRBV18	NA	TRBJ1-5	many	CASSPFADISNQPQHF	TGTGCCAGCTCACCATTCGCGGATATTAGCAATCAGCCCCAGCATTTT
TRBV28	NA	TRBJ1-2	many	CATHLPGRVHGYTF	TGTGCCACCCACCTGCCGGGAAGAGTCCATGGCTACACCTTC
TRBV19	NA	TRBJ1-3	many	CASSIGDGNTIYF	TGTGCCAGTAGTATCGGGGACGGAAACACCATATATTTT
TRBV6-2/TRBV6-3	NA	TRBJ1-6	many	CASGETGSPLHF	TGTGCCAGCGGTGAAACAGGTTCACCCCTCCACTTT
TRBV5-1	NA	TRBJ2-5	few	CASSSSPPQETQYF	TGCGCCAGCAGCTCATCCCCCCCCCAAGAGACCCAGTACTTC
TRBV7-3	TRBD1	TRBJ1-2	many	CASSLNNRGDGYTF	TGTGCCAGCAGCTTAAACAACAGGGGTGACGGCTACACCTTC
TRBV12-3/TRBV12-4	NA	TRBJ2-6	many	CASSLGMRSGANVLTF	TGTGCCAGCAGTTTGGGGATGCGCTCTGGGGCCAACGTCCTGACTTTC
TRBV12-3/TRBV12-4	NA	TRBJ2-3	many	CASSPQGVPDTQYF	TGTGCCAGCAGCCCCCAAGGGGTCCCAGATACGCAGTATTTT
TRBV20-1	NA	TRBJ2-7	many	CSARDPHSLIGSYEQYF	TGCAGTGCTAGAGATCCCCATTCCCTGATCGGCTCCTACGAGCAGTACTTC
TRBV19	NA	TRBJ1-1	many	CASSGNRAGEAFF	TGTGCCAGTAGTGGGAATCGGGCCGGTGAAGCTTTCTTT
TRBV20-1	NA	TRBJ1-1	many	CSARDPLQGNTEAFF	TGCAGTGCTAGAGACCCGCTACAGGGGAACACTGAAGCTTTCTTT
TRBV7-2	NA	TRBJ1-6	many	CASSSRGHNNSPLHF	TGTGCCAGCAGCTCACGGGGGCATAATAATTCACCCCTCCACTTT
TRBV2	NA	TRBJ2-5	many	CASKEYQETQYF	TGTGCCAGCAAGGAATACCAAGAGACCCAGTACTTC
TRBV6-2/TRBV6-3	TRBD2	TRBJ2-7	many	CASSYGRAYEQYF	TGTGCCAGCAGTTACGGGAGGGCCTACGAGCAGTACTTC
TRBV5-1	NA	TRBJ2-5	many	CASSYIPNSVQETQYF	TGCGCCAGCAGCTATATACCGAATAGCGTACAAGAGACCCAGTACTTC
TRBV11-2	TRBD2	TRBJ2-3	NA	CASSLFLAGARDTQYF	TGTGCCAGCAGCTTATTTCTTGCGGGAGCAAGAGATACGCAGTATTTT
TRBV27	NA	TRBJ2-3	many	CASSPGRGRRTDTQYF	TGTGCCAGCAGCCCGGGGAGGGGGCGACGCACAGATACGCAGTATTTT
TRBV24-1	NA	TRBJ1-2	many	CATSGGINYGYTF	TGTGCCACTTCGGGCGGAATTAACTATGGCTACACCTTC
TRBV5-1	NA	TRBJ2-1	many	CASSFDSYNEQFF	TGCGCCAGCAGCTTCGACAGCTACAATGAGCAGTTCTTC
TRBV10-3	TRBD2	TRBJ2-1	NA	CAISGASGRALGDEQFF	TGTGCCATCAGTGGTGCTAGCGGGAGGGCCCTAGGCGATGAGCAGTTCTTC